Shown below are 21 T cell receptor beta chains from a single sample sequenced in a study of shared clonotypes between healthy human individuals. Profiling relied on immunoSEQ multiplex PCR, and the TCRdb table lists in-frame clones only, not all of them. This table holds millions of clones, over 85% found once. Material: naive CD4+ T cells from PBMCs. Subset reported: CD45RA+ positively selected. Source of these receptors: a man aged 18 to 30 in good health. Some clones in this sample may be carry-over from other donors' samples.

The chain couples TRBV5-1 to TRBJ2-1; 11 bases are shared with TRBD1. Unmatched junction bases numbered 7, after V lost 7 bases and J lost 7 bases. Germline assignment: CDR1 SGHRS and CDR2 YFSETQ. The length of the CDR3 is 14 residues. The CDR3 protein is CASLTGTGGNEQFF. The CDR3 DNA follows: TGCGCCAGCCTAACCGGGACAGGGGGTAATGAGCAGTTCTTC.

This clone has only a few counts. Distinct nucleotide sequences in the sample also encode this CDR3. The rearrangement joins TRBV29-1 to TRBJ1-1, with D possibly matching TRBD1 (5 bases). Germline lookup yields CDR1 SQVTM and CDR2 ANQGSEA. Trimming took 4 bases from V and 5 from J, leaving 8 bases between them. The CDR3 has 11 residues. The CDR3 protein is CSVARATEAFF. CDR3 DNA sequence: TGCAGCGTTGCCAGGGCTACTGAAGCTTTCTTT.

The V call is TRBV7-9, the J call TRBJ1-4; D gene ambiguous. Germline lookup yields CDR1 SEHNR and CDR2 FQNEAQ (reference sequence). Trimming took off 3 bases at V and 4 bases at J, with 9 bases between the two ends. This CDR3 has 14 residues. The chain's CDR3 is CASSFGRSNEKLFF. For the CDR3, the DNA is TGTGCCAGCAGCTTCGGCAGGAGTAATGAAAAACTGTTTTTT.

This rearrangement joins TRBV12-5 to TRBJ2-2; 11 nucleotides match TRBD2. V lost 1 base and J lost 2; bases outside the gene matches: 24. The CDR3 loop spans 24 amino acids. CDR1 and CDR2 from the germline V gene are LGHNT and FRNRAP. This CDR3 reads CASGLAVPGLGLAGGRINTGELFF. CDR3 sequence (DNA): TGTGCTAGTGGTTTGGCCGTCCCGGGACTTGGTCTAGCGGGAGGAAGAATTAACACCGGGGAGCTGTTTTTT.

This chain connects TRBV28 to TRBJ2-7, with TRBD2 matching over 7 bases. Per germline, CDR1 MDHEN and CDR2 SYDVKM. V lost 3 bases and J lost 5; bases outside the gene matches: 10. The CDR3 totals 15 residues. The chain's CDR3 is CASSFKSPGRDEQYF. As DNA, the CDR3 is TGTGCCAGCAGTTTCAAGTCCCCAGGGAGGGACGAGCAGTACTTC.

This chain links TRBV5-6 with TRBJ1-2, with 9 bases that match TRBD1. The CDR3 has 14 amino acids. Trimming took 3 bases from V and 8 from J; bases not matched to a gene: 8. Germline V gene data show CDR1 as SGHDT and CDR2 as YYEEEE. As DNA, the CDR3 is TGTGCCAGCAGCTCTAGGGACAGGGTACGGGGCTACACCTTC. This encodes CASSSRDRVRGYTF.

The V call is TRBV28, the J call TRBJ2-7, with 7 bases identical to TRBD1. Per the germline V gene, CDR1 is MDHEN and CDR2 is SYDVKM. This CDR3 contains 15 residues. J lost 5 bases, V lost 5 bases, and 12 bases had no gene match. CDR3 amino acids: CASSPHTGASNEQYF. Here the CDR3 DNA reads TGTGCCAGCAGTCCCCACACAGGGGCAAGTAACGAGCAGTACTTC.

The chain has TRBV6-6 and TRBJ1-3; 7 bases align to TRBD1. Unmatched junction bases numbered 5, after V lost 7 bases and J lost 2 bases. Germline lookup yields CDR1 MNHNY and CDR2 SVGAGI (reference sequence). This CDR3 is 14 amino acids long. CDR3 amino acids: CASNTQGAGNTIYF. The CDR3 nucleotides read TGTGCCAGCAATACTCAGGGGGCTGGAAACACCATATATTTT.

This chain uses TRBV4-1 with TRBJ2-2, with D perhaps TRBD1 (6 bases). The CDR3 spans 17 residues. CDR1 and CDR2 from the germline V gene are MGHRA and YSYEKL. V lost 1 base and J lost 4, with 16 bases in between. CDR3: CASSQVNRDAGTGELFF. CDR3 coding DNA: TGCGCCAGCAGCCAAGTCAACAGGGACGCTGGCACCGGGGAGCTGTTTTTT.

Regarding this clone: Other DNA sequences in this specimen translate into the identical CDR3. The chain employs TRBV7-3 and TRBJ2-5; no firm D call. The CDR3 runs 12 residues. Looked up from germline, CDR1 is SGHTA and CDR2 is FQGTGA. Trimming took 4 bases from V and 5 from J, leaving 8 bases between them. The CDR3 reads CASSSGGETQYF. CDR3 sequence (DNA): TGTGCCAGCAGCTCGGGTGGGGAGACCCAGTACTTC.

The chain uses TRBV19 and TRBJ2-3; D perhaps matches TRBD2 (6 bases). CDR3 size: 15 residues. Germline-derived CDR1 and CDR2 are LNHDA and SQIVND (reference sequence). The germline V and J ends were trimmed by 4 bases and 0 bases, with 11 bases remaining between them. For the CDR3, the DNA is TGTGCCAGTAGTAGTTGGGACTCAAGCACAGATACGCAGTATTTT. It translates to CASSSWDSSTDTQYF.

The chain joins TRBV7-3 to TRBJ2-1; 8 bases are shared with TRBD2. Germline assignment: CDR1 SGHTA and CDR2 FQGTGA. Trimming removed 5 bases from V and 5 bases from J; junction bases left unmatched: 8. The CDR3 sequence is 15 residues long. The CDR3 here is CASSPSGGRHNEQFF. DNA of the CDR3: TGTGCCAGCAGCCCCTCTGGCGGGAGGCACAATGAGCAGTTCTTC.

The CDR3 region has the DNA TGTGCCAGCAGCCATTCGACAGGGGCCAGCTATGGCTACACCTTC. Protein sequence: CASSHSTGASYGYTF. The chain is built from TRBV14 and TRBJ1-2; 8 bases agree with TRBD1. The J segment lost 4 bases and the V segment lost 3 bases, leaving 7 bases of the junction unmatched. Germline V gene data show CDR1 as SGHDN and CDR2 as FVKESK. The CDR3 extends over 15 amino acids.

The V gene is TRBV28, the J gene TRBJ1-2, with D hard to call. The CDR3 is 13 amino acids. The germline V gene encodes CDR1 MDHEN and CDR2 SYDVKM. Trimming left V 1 base short and J 4 bases short, with 7 bases between. CDR3 bases: TGTGCCAGCAGTTTATTGGTCGGCTATGGCTACACCTTC. Translated, it gives CASSLLVGYGYTF.

For the CDR3, the DNA is TGTGCCAGCAGCTTAGAATCGGGACAGGGTAACACCGGGGAGCTGTTTTTT. This encodes CASSLESGQGNTGELFF. This chain joins TRBV11-2 and TRBJ2-2; TRBD1 matches at 9 bases. Germline V gives CDR1 SGHAT, CDR2 FQNNGV. The ends lost 0 bases at V and 2 bases at J; junction bases unmatched: 4. The CDR3 loop spans 17 amino acids.

This rearrangement joins TRBV28 to TRBJ2-7; a weak D match, TRBD1 (6 bases). Germline CDR1 is MDHEN and CDR2 is SYDVKM. With 6 bases removed from V and 6 bases from J, the gap between germline ends came to 15 bases. The CDR3 loop spans 13 amino acids. Here the CDR3 DNA reads TGTGCCAGCAGGGGATTAGGGGGTGGCGAGCAGTACTTC. Translated: CASRGLGGGEQYF.

The J gene is TRBJ2-7, the V gene TRBV7-2; 7 positions match TRBD1. The trim removed 5 bases at V and 5 bases at J, leaving 15 bases unmatched. The V gene's germline CDR1 is SGHTA and CDR2 FQGNSA. The CDR3 is made up of 16 amino acids. The CDR3 sequence is CASSPPAGTEKNEQYF. The CDR3 DNA is TGTGCCAGCAGCCCACCCGCCGGGACAGAGAAAAACGAGCAGTACTTC.

The rearrangement uses TRBV10-3 and TRBJ2-1, with 8 bases identical to TRBD2. CDR1 and CDR2 (germline): ENHRY, SYGVKD. The CDR3 totals 14 residues. V was pared by 0 bases and J by 8 bases, with 3 bases of the junction left unmatched. CDR3: CAISESTGGYEQFF. As DNA, the CDR3 is TGTGCCATCAGTGAGTCGACGGGGGGGTATGAGCAGTTCTTC.

The chain employs TRBV7-3 and TRBJ2-5; 10 bases fit TRBD1. The V gene's germline CDR1 is SGHTA and CDR2 FQGTGA. This CDR3 comprises 15 residues. V lost 4 bases, J lost 4 bases, and 6 bases stayed unmatched. Written as DNA, the CDR3 is TGTGCCAGCAGCTGGACAGGGGGAAAGGGAGAGACCCAGTACTTC. Encoded protein: CASSWTGGKGETQYF.

This sequence joins TRBV28 and TRBJ2-5; the match to TRBD2 covers 7 bases. The V and J ends lost 5 bases and 5 bases, in that order; junction bases with no gene match: 11. This CDR3 region has 15 residues. CDR1 is MDHEN, CDR2 SYDVKM, per germline. The CDR3, as DNA: TGTGCCAGCAGTACCCGCGGAGCGGGATTTGAGACCCAGTACTTC. The encoded protein is CASSTRGAGFETQYF.

The chain employs TRBV7-9 and TRBJ2-2; 7 bases agree with TRBD1. Losses at the gene ends were 5 bases for V and 5 bases for J; bases not matched to a gene: 8. Germline lookup yields CDR1 SEHNR and CDR2 FQNEAQ (reference sequence). The CDR3 is 15 residues long. CDR3 loop: CASSPTGVWTGELFF. The CDR3 coding sequence is TGTGCCAGCAGCCCCACAGGGGTGTGGACCGGGGAGCTGTTTTTT. Filled out from reference TRBV7-9 and TRBJ2-2, the complete variable domain reads DTGVSQNPRHKITKRGQNVTFRCDPISEHNRLYWYRQTLGQGPEFLTYFQNEAQLEKSRLLSDRFSAERPKGSFSTLEIQRTEQGDSAMYLCASSPTGVWTGELFFGEGSRLTVL.